Shown below are 10 T cell receptor beta chains from a single sample sequenced in a study of T cell changes during pregnancy in multiple sclerosis. Profiled with immunoSEQ multiplex PCR; TCRdb holds only in-frame clones, not every one. The data hold roughly 100,000 clones, with 80% to 95% observed a single time. The sample here was peripheral blood, taken after pregnancy. Receptors were obtained from a female donor with multiple sclerosis, enrolled in a pregnancy study.

This chain joins TRBV29-1 and TRBJ2-1, with TRBD1 matching over 11 bases. Germline CDR1 SQVTM, CDR2 ANQGSEA. CDR3 length: 14 residues. With 2 bases clipped from V and 6 bases from J, the junction kept 3 bases outside the gene matches. CDR3 residues: CSVESGTGGNEQFF. The DNA of the CDR3 is TGCAGCGTTGAATCGGGGACAGGGGGCAATGAGCAGTTCTTC.

This sequence joins TRBV5-4 and TRBJ1-1, with 8 bases aligning to TRBD1. The junction had 9 bases not matched to a gene; V was cut back by 4 bases and J by 4 bases. Germline-derived CDR1 and CDR2 are SGHNT and YYREEE (reference sequence). The length of the CDR3 is 15 residues. The CDR3 sequence: CASSPPQGVGTEAFF. CDR3 sequence (DNA): TGTGCCAGCAGCCCACCACAGGGGGTCGGCACTGAAGCTTTCTTT.

The V and J genes are TRBV9 and TRBJ1-3; 10 positions match TRBD1. Unmatched junction bases numbered 4, after V lost 3 bases and J lost 4 bases. Germline lookup yields CDR1 SGDLS and CDR2 YYNGEE. CDR3 length equals 15 residues. CDR3 protein: CASSAGTGEGNTIYF. CDR3 nucleotide sequence: TGTGCCAGCAGCGCCGGGACAGGGGAAGGAAACACCATATATTTT.

This clone was found a few times. The chain recombines TRBV5-4 with TRBJ1-2; D not resolved. The germline V gene has CDR1 SGHNT and CDR2 YYREEE (reference sequence). This CDR3 region has 18 residues. Trimming removed 4 bases from V and 3 bases from J, with 25 bases in between. The CDR3 region is CASSRDLATQAEDYGYTF. The DNA for the CDR3 is TGTGCCAGCAGCCGAGATTTGGCGACTCAGGCGGAGGACTATGGCTACACCTTC.

The V gene is TRBV6-1, the J gene TRBJ1-6, with 10 bases that match TRBD1. This CDR3 has 18 amino acids. Unmatched junction bases numbered 11, after V lost 3 bases and J lost 6 bases. CDR1 is MNHNS, CDR2 SASEGT, per germline. The CDR3 coding sequence is TGTGCCAGCAGTGAGGGGGGGTCGACAGGGGGCCGTAATTCACCCCTCCACTTT. This gives the protein CASSEGGSTGGRNSPLHF.

The gene calls are TRBV7-9 and TRBJ2-3; 8 bases are shared with TRBD2. With V trimmed by 5 bases and J by 2 bases, 12 bases remained unmatched. Per germline, CDR1 SEHNR and CDR2 FQNEAQ (reference sequence). The CDR3 consists of 17 residues. CDR3 coding DNA: TGTGCCAGCAGCCAACTATCGACGGGGGGGCCCACAGATACGCAGTATTTT. Amino acids: CASSQLSTGGPTDTQYF.

The chain couples TRBV7-9 to TRBJ2-5, with a possible D match to TRBD1 (5 bases). The CDR3 is made up of 14 amino acids. In germline, CDR1 is SEHNR, CDR2 FQNEAQ (reference sequence). V was shortened by 5 bases and J by 5 bases, with 15 bases between the two germline ends. CDR3 loop: CASSPRGPGETQYF. The CDR3 region has the DNA TGTGCCAGCAGCCCTAGGGGCCCTGGGGAGACCCAGTACTTC.

V gene TRBV11-2 combines with J gene TRBJ2-2; D gene unclear. The CDR3 sequence is 13 residues long. The V end lost 2 bases, the J end lost 3 bases, and 4 bases lay between the germline ends. Germline loops: CDR1 SGHAT, CDR2 FQNNGV. CDR3: CASSLSDTGELFF. The CDR3 nucleotides read TGTGCCAGCAGCTTATCGGACACCGGGGAGCTGTTTTTT.

The chain recombines TRBV6-5 with TRBJ2-5; 11 bases agree with TRBD2. This CDR3 contains 14 residues. The germline CDR1 and CDR2 sequences are MNHEY and SVGAGI. J lost 4 bases, V lost 5 bases, and 3 bases had no gene match. DNA for the CDR3: TGTGCCAGCAGTAGTGGACTAGCGGGAGAGACCCAGTACTTC. It codes for CASSSGLAGETQYF.

V and J are TRBV27 and TRBJ1-4; a possible D gene is TRBD1 (5 bases). V lost 3 bases and J 8 bases, leaving 19 bases between the germline ends. Germline values: CDR1 MNHEY, CDR2 SMNVEV (reference sequence). The CDR3 length is 16 residues. CDR3 in DNA: TGTGCCAGCAGTTTGGACCTCAGGGCGTCGGGCGAAAAACTGTTTTTT. Amino acid sequence: CASSLDLRASGEKLFF.